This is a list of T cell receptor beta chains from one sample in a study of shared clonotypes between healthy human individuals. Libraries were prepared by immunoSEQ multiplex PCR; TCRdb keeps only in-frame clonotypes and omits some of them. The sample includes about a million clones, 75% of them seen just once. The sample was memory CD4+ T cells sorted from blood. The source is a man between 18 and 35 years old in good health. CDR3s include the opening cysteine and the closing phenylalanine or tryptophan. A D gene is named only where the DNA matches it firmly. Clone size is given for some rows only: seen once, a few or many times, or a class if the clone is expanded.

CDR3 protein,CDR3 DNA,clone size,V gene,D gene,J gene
CASSFRGAGYQETQYF,TGTGCCAGCAGCTTCCGGGGGGCGGGGTACCAAGAGACCCAGTACTTC,NA,TRBV5-6,NA,TRBJ2-5
CASSPGTGSEQYF,TGTGCCAGCAGCCCCGGGACAGGGTCCGAGCAGTACTTC,NA,TRBV11-3,TRBD1,TRBJ2-7
CASSVVTSGRSHEQFF,TGTGCCAGCAGTGTGGTCACTAGCGGGAGGAGCCATGAGCAGTTCTTC,NA,TRBV6-1,TRBD2,TRBJ2-1
CASSESRGRGTYEQYF,TGTGCCAGCAGTGAATCCCGAGGCAGGGGGACCTACGAGCAGTACTTC,NA,TRBV6-1,TRBD1,TRBJ2-7
CASSPPALAGGYNEQFF,TGTGCCAGCTCACCCCCGGCGCTAGCGGGAGGTTACAATGAGCAGTTCTTC,once,TRBV18,TRBD2,TRBJ2-1
CASTPRWDSGNEQFF,TGTGCCAGTACCCCTAGATGGGACAGTGGGAATGAGCAGTTCTTC,few,TRBV19,TRBD1,TRBJ2-1
CASSGRGRSEAFF,TGTGCCAGCAGCGGCCGGGGGAGAAGTGAAGCTTTCTTT,NA,TRBV6-5,NA,TRBJ1-1
CASSRQKETQYF,TGTGCCAGCAGTCGACAGAAAGAGACCCAGTACTTC,NA,TRBV6-1,NA,TRBJ2-5
CACRIWQEGSPLHF,TGTGCCTGCCGCATTTGGCAGGAGGGTTCACCCCTCCACTTT,many,TRBV30,NA,TRBJ1-6
CASSLVQGGTDTQYF,TGCGCCAGCAGCTTGGTTCAGGGGGGAACAGATACGCAGTATTTT,once,TRBV5-1,NA,TRBJ2-3
CASSDSTGATDTQYF,TGTGCCAGCAGTGATAGTACGGGGGCCACAGATACGCAGTATTTT,NA,TRBV2,NA,TRBJ2-3
CASSSGTGSSNTGELFF,TGCGCCAGCAGTTCCGGGACAGGGTCCTCGAACACCGGGGAGCTGTTTTTT,NA,TRBV5-1,TRBD1,TRBJ2-2
CASSQLDQNEKLFF,TGTGCCAGCAGCCAGCTCGATCAGAATGAAAAACTGTTTTTT,NA,TRBV4-2,NA,TRBJ1-4
CASSETGLNYGYTF,TGTGCCAGCAGTGAGACAGGGCTAAACTATGGCTACACCTTC,NA,TRBV2,TRBD1,TRBJ1-2
CAWSGQGALGQFF,TGTGCCTGGAGTGGACAGGGGGCATTGGGGCAGTTCTTC,NA,TRBV30,TRBD1,TRBJ2-1
CASSLGLSGNTIYF,TGTGCCAGCAGCTTGGGCCTCTCTGGAAACACCATATATTTT,NA,TRBV7-2,NA,TRBJ1-3
CASSLQSGLDNEQFF,TGTGCCAGCAGCCTCCAATCGGGACTAGACAATGAGCAGTTCTTC,once,TRBV7-2,TRBD2,TRBJ2-1
CASSYSTYEQYF,TGTGCCAGCAGCTACAGCACCTACGAGCAGTACTTC,once,TRBV5-8,NA,TRBJ2-7
CASSEGYHTDTQYF,TGCGCCAGCAGTGAAGGCTACCACACAGATACGCAGTATTTT,NA,TRBV10-1,NA,TRBJ2-3
CASSQKTDTDTQYF,TGCGCCAGCAGTCAGAAGACAGATACAGATACGCAGTATTTT,few,TRBV5-1,NA,TRBJ2-3
CASSSQGQGRTGANVLTF,TGCGCCAGCAGCTCTCAGGGACAGGGGAGAACTGGGGCCAACGTCCTGACTTTC,NA,TRBV5-1,TRBD1,TRBJ2-6
CAWSPGRYSYEQYF,TGTGCCTGGAGTCCGGGTAGATACTCCTACGAGCAGTACTTC,NA,TRBV30,NA,TRBJ2-7
CASSLAGTLQETQYF,TGTGCCAGCAGCTTGGCAGGGACCCTCCAAGAGACCCAGTACTTC,NA,TRBV7-9,NA,TRBJ2-5
CASSYQGRDEQYF,TGTGCCAGCAGTTACCAGGGCAGGGACGAGCAGTACTTC,NA,TRBV6-6,NA,TRBJ2-7
CASTGLVSYNEQFF,TGTGCCAGCACCGGTCTAGTATCCTACAATGAGCAGTTCTTC,NA,TRBV7-2,NA,TRBJ2-1
CASSPVSGTGLEQFF,TGTGCCAGCTCACCTGTTTCTGGGACAGGGCTCGAGCAGTTCTTC,NA,TRBV18,TRBD1,TRBJ2-1
CASSLDRGYGYTF,TGTGCCAGCAGCTTGGACAGGGGCTATGGCTACACCTTC,NA,TRBV5-6,TRBD1,TRBJ1-2
CASSPLQETQYF,TGTGCCAGCAGTCCCCTCCAAGAGACCCAGTACTTC,NA,TRBV27,NA,TRBJ2-5
CASSQQGTGDEAFF,TGCGCCAGCAGCCAGCAGGGGACCGGTGATGAAGCTTTCTTT,NA,TRBV5-1,NA,TRBJ1-1
CASSFTGRDTDTQYF,TGTGCCAGCAGTTTCACAGGGCGGGACACAGATACGCAGTATTTT,NA,TRBV27,NA,TRBJ2-3
CASSPGGTGETQYF,TGTGCCAGCTCACCGGGGGGGACAGGAGAGACCCAGTACTTC,NA,TRBV18,NA,TRBJ2-5
CASSLTGDWSGRAGVRDTQYF,TGTGCCAGCAGCTTGACCGGGGACTGGAGCGGGAGGGCCGGAGTACGAGATACGCAGTATTTT,few,TRBV7-8,TRBD2,TRBJ2-3
CASSTDLNEKLFF,TGTGCCAGCTCAACGGACCTTAATGAAAAACTGTTTTTT,NA,TRBV18,NA,TRBJ1-4
CAWSVPRTGGGTEAFF,TGTGCCTGGAGTGTCCCTCGGACAGGGGGAGGCACTGAAGCTTTCTTT,NA,TRBV30,TRBD1,TRBJ1-1
CASSPNPRPENYGYTF,TGCGCCAGCAGCCCAAACCCCCGGCCGGAAAACTATGGCTACACCTTC,NA,TRBV4-1,NA,TRBJ1-2
CASSAFGSTEAFF,TGTGCCAGCAGTGCTTTTGGGAGCACTGAAGCTTTCTTT,NA,TRBV6-1,NA,TRBJ1-1
CSVAPGGGFTEAFF,TGCAGCGTTGCCCCTGGGGGAGGGTTCACTGAAGCTTTCTTT,NA,TRBV29-1,NA,TRBJ1-1
CASSVGSPSGSFSSYNEQFF,TGTGCCAGCAGCGTAGGATCCCCTAGCGGGAGTTTTTCCTCCTACAATGAGCAGTTCTTC,NA,TRBV9,TRBD2,TRBJ2-1
CASSKGGNQPQHF,TGTGCCAGCAGTAAAGGAGGCAATCAGCCCCAGCATTTT,NA,TRBV5-4,NA,TRBJ1-5
CASSRGIEQYF,TGTGCCAGCAGCAGGGGGATCGAGCAGTACTTC,NA,TRBV21-1,NA,TRBJ2-7
CAWSVKGRDVNFGKLFF,TGTGCCTGGAGTGTAAAGGGCCGGGACGTAAACTTCGGGAAACTGTTTTTT,NA,TRBV30,NA,TRBJ1-4
CASSFQGSSYNEQFF,TGCGCCAGCAGCTTCCAGGGGAGCTCCTACAATGAGCAGTTCTTC,once,TRBV5-1,NA,TRBJ2-1
CASSIPGMNTEAFF,TGTGCCAGTAGTATTCCAGGGATGAACACTGAAGCTTTCTTT,NA,TRBV19,NA,TRBJ1-1
CASAPGQKTYGYTF,TGTGCCAGTGCGCCGGGACAGAAGACCTATGGCTACACCTTC,NA,TRBV19,TRBD1,TRBJ1-2
CAWSQGLYGYTF,TGTGCCTGGAGCCAGGGATTATATGGCTACACCTTC,NA,TRBV30,NA,TRBJ1-2
CASSHSSAAGYTF,TGTGCCAGCAGCCACTCGTCGGCCGCGGGCTACACCTTC,NA,TRBV7-9,NA,TRBJ1-2
CASSRTGKTEAFF,TGTGCCAGCAGCCGTACAGGGAAGACTGAAGCTTTCTTT,few,TRBV11-3,NA,TRBJ1-1
CASSLGQGRMEYGYTF,TGTGCCAGCAGTTTGGGACAGGGGAGAATGGAGTATGGCTACACCTTC,few,TRBV27,TRBD1,TRBJ1-2
CASSPGTVLAKNIQYF,TGCGCCAGCAGCCCGGGGACAGTATTAGCCAAAAACATTCAGTACTTC,NA,TRBV4-1,TRBD1,TRBJ2-4
CSVGPGETQYF,TGCAGTGTAGGTCCGGGAGAGACCCAGTACTTC,NA,TRBV20-1,NA,TRBJ2-5
CASSQAPDRPDTQYF,TGCGCCAGCAGCCAAGCCCCGGACAGGCCAGATACGCAGTATTTT,NA,TRBV4-1,TRBD1,TRBJ2-3
CASSPNIGQATNEKLFF,TGTGCCAGCTCACCCAACATTGGACAGGCAACTAATGAAAAACTGTTTTTT,NA,TRBV18,TRBD1,TRBJ1-4
CASSLEGQQAFF,TGTGCCAGCAGCTTAGAGGGACAGCAAGCTTTCTTT,NA,TRBV11-3,TRBD1,TRBJ1-1
CASIPGGRTEAFF,TGTGCCAGCATTCCGGGGGGGAGGACTGAAGCTTTCTTT,NA,TRBV7-8,NA,TRBJ1-1
CASSLRTESREQFF,TGTGCCAGCAGCCTCCGGACAGAGAGCAGAGAGCAGTTCTTC,NA,TRBV11-2,NA,TRBJ2-1
CASSLAERNSPLHF,TGTGCCAGCAGCTTAGCAGAGCGTAATTCACCCCTCCACTTT,few,TRBV7-3,NA,TRBJ1-6